A selection of T cell receptor beta chains follows, all from one sample in a study of CD8+ T cells in alopecia areata. Libraries were prepared by immunoSEQ multiplex PCR; TCRdb keeps only in-frame clonotypes and omits some of them. Among approximately 210,000 clones listed, roughly 60% were seen once. Here the sequenced sample was CD4+ T cells sorted from blood, taken at week 24, from a patient treated with tofacitinib. These receptor sequences come from a human donor with alopecia areata. CDR3s include the opening cysteine and the closing phenylalanine or tryptophan. D genes are given only for firm matches. Only part of the rows carry a size: once, few, many, or a class if the clone is expanded.

J gene | V gene | clone size | D gene | CDR3 protein | CDR3 DNA
TRBJ2-1 | TRBV29-1 | few | NA | CSVESGPPLSSEQFF | TGCAGCGTTGAGAGTGGACCCCCCCTAAGTAGTGAGCAGTTCTTC
TRBJ2-2 | TRBV7-2 | few | TRBD2 | CASSLSGVMTGELFF | TGTGCCAGCAGCCTTAGCGGGGTGATGACCGGGGAGCTGTTTTTT
TRBJ2-2 | TRBV5-1 | NA | NA | CASSSVGNTGELFF | TGCGCCAGCAGCTCGGTGGGGAACACCGGGGAGCTGTTTTTT
TRBJ1-2 | TRBV25-1 | NA | TRBD1 | CASTGGGGYTF | TGTGCCAGCACAGGGGGCGGTGGCTACACCTTC
TRBJ1-5 | TRBV30 | few | NA | CAWSRGAGEPQHF | TGTGCCTGGAGTCGGGGGGCTGGGGAGCCCCAGCATTTT
TRBJ1-2 | TRBV30 | once | NA | CAWKYWRDPNYGYTF | TGTGCCTGGAAGTATTGGAGAGATCCCAACTATGGCTACACCTTC
TRBJ1-1 | TRBV5-6 | NA | NA | CASRGRWGNTEAFF | TGTGCCAGCAGGGGGAGGTGGGGAAACACTGAAGCTTTCTTT
TRBJ1-6 | TRBV18 | NA | NA | CASSPVSSSYNSPLHF | TGTGCCAGCTCACCCGTTTCGAGCTCCTATAATTCACCCCTCCACTTT
TRBJ2-5 | TRBV11-2 | NA | NA | CASSSTRRASLQETQYF | TGTGCCAGCAGCTCAACCAGGCGGGCCTCCCTCCAAGAGACCCAGTACTTC
TRBJ2-7 | TRBV19 | few | NA | CATPDPYEQYF | TGTGCCACCCCGGATCCCTACGAGCAGTACTTC
TRBJ2-7 | TRBV14 | NA | NA | CASSPGTHPEQYF | TGTGCCAGCAGCCCAGGGACCCACCCCGAGCAGTACTTC
TRBJ2-3 | TRBV14 | NA | TRBD2 | CASSQPNLAGPSLDTQYF | TGTGCCAGCAGCCAGCCAAACCTAGCGGGGCCGTCGTTAGATACGCAGTATTTT
TRBJ2-1 | TRBV19 | few | TRBD2 | CASSKLAGGNLFFNEQFF | TGTGCCAGTAGTAAACTAGCGGGGGGAAATCTCTTCTTTAATGAGCAGTTCTTC
TRBJ2-3 | TRBV29-1 | few | TRBD1 | CSVEDPYRGIDTQYF | TGCAGCGTTGAAGATCCCTACAGGGGAATAGATACGCAGTATTTT
TRBJ2-1 | TRBV29-1 | few | TRBD2 | CSVELMSSGGHEQFF | TGCAGCGTTGAATTAATGTCTAGCGGGGGACATGAGCAGTTCTTC
TRBJ1-1 | TRBV30 | NA | TRBD1 | CAWRGQGRPEAFF | TGTGCCTGGAGAGGACAGGGTCGTCCTGAAGCTTTCTTT
TRBJ1-1 | TRBV7-2 | NA | NA | CASSRRVDTEAFF | TGTGCCAGCAGCCGAAGAGTAGACACTGAAGCTTTCTTT
TRBJ2-1 | TRBV2 | NA | NA | CASSWGLANEQFF | TGTGCCAGCAGTTGGGGTTTGGCGAATGAGCAGTTCTTC
TRBJ1-5 | TRBV30 | NA | NA | CAWSTIGRRQPQHF | TGTGCCTGGAGTACCATAGGGAGGCGTCAGCCCCAGCATTTT
TRBJ1-2 | TRBV7-9 | few | NA | CASSLLGGNYGYTF | TGTGCCAGCAGCTTATTGGGGGGTAACTATGGCTACACCTTC